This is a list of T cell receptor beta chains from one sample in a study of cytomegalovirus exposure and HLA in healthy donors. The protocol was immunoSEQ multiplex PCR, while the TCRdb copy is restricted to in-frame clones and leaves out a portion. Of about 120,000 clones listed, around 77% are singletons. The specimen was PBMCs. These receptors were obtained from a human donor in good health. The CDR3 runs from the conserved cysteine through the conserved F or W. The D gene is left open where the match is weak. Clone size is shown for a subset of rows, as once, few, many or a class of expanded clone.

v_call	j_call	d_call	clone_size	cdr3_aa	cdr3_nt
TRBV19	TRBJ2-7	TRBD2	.	CASSIPGTSGRYEQYF	TGTGCCAGTAGTATCCCTGGGACTAGCGGGAGATACGAGCAGTACTTC
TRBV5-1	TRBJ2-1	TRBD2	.	CASSSLAGGYSYNEQFF	TGCGCCAGCAGTTCGCTAGCGGGAGGATACTCCTACAATGAGCAGTTCTTC
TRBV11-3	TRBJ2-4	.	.	CASSLAGLTAEVAKNIQYF	TGTGCCAGCAGCTTGGCGGGACTCACGGCTGAGGTGGCCAAAAACATTCAGTACTTC
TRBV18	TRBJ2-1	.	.	CASSVNNEQFF	TGTGCCAGCTCAGTTAACAATGAGCAGTTCTTC
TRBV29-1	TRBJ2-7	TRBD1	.	CSAPGQAGNEQYF	TGCAGCGCACCGGGACAGGCCGGGAACGAGCAGTACTTC
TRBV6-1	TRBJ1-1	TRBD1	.	CASSLTGDTEAFF	TGTGCCAGCAGTTTGACAGGGGACACTGAAGCTTTCTTT
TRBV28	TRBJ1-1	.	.	CASSFNTWGLNTEAFF	TGTGCCAGCAGTTTCAACACCTGGGGCCTGAACACTGAAGCTTTCTTT
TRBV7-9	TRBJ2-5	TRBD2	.	CASSSPPGLAEETQYF	TGTGCCAGCAGCTCACCCCCCGGACTAGCGGAAGAGACCCAGTACTTC
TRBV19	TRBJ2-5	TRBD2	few	CASSKGRETGQYF	TGTGCCAGTAGCAAGGGGAGGGAAACCGGGCAGTACTTC
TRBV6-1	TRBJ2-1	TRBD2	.	CASTVAGGVTNEQFF	TGTGCCAGTACCGTAGCGGGAGGTGTAACGAATGAGCAGTTCTTC
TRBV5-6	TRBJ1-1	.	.	CASSSRMATEAFF	TGTGCCAGCAGCTCCAGAATGGCCACTGAAGCTTTCTTT
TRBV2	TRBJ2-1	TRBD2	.	CASSGISGRGEQFF	TGTGCCAGCAGTGGTATTAGCGGGAGGGGGGAGCAGTTCTTC
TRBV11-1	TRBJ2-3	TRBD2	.	CASSLAQLSAGDTQYF	TGTGCCAGCAGCTTAGCGCAGCTGTCAGCGGGGGATACGCAGTATTTT
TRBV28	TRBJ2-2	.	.	CASSFKRRRGTGELFF	TGTGCCAGCAGTTTTAAACGGAGAAGGGGTACCGGGGAGCTGTTTTTT
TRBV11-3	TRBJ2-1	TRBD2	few	CASNGRAGGPSEQFF	TGTGCCAGCAACGGGAGGGCGGGAGGGCCGAGTGAGCAGTTCTTC